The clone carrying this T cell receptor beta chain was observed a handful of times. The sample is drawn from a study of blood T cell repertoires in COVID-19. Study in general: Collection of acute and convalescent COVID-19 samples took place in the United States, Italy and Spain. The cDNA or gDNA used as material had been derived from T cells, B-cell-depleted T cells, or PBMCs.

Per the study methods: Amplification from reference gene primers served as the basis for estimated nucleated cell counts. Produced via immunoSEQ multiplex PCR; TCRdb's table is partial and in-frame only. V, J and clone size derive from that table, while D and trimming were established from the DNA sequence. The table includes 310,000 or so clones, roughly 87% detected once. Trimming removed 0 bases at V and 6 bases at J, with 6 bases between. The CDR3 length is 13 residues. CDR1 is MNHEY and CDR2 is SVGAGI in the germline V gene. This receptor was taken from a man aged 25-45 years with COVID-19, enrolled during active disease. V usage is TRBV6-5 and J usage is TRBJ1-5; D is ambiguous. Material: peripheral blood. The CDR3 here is CASSYSIGQPQHF. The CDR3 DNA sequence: TGTGCCAGCAGTTACTCGATCGGTCAGCCCCAGCATTTT.